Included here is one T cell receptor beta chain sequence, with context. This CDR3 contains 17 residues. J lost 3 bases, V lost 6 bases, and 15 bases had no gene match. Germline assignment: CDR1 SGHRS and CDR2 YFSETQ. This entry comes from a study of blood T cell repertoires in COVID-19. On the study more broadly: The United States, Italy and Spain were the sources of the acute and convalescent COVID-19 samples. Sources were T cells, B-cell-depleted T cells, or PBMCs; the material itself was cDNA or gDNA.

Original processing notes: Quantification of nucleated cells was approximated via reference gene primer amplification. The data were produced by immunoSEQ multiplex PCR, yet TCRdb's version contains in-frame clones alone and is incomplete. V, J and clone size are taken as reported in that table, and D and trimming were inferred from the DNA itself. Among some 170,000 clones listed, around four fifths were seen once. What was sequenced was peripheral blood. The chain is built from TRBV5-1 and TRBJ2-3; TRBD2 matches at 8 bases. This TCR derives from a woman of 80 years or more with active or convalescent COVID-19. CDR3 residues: CASIRTSPPLGTDTQYF. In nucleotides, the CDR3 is TGCGCCAGCATAAGGACTAGCCCACCCCTGGGGACAGATACGCAGTATTTT.